This record concerns one T cell receptor beta chain sequence. Germline V lookup: CDR1 ENHRY, CDR2 SYGVKD. Trimming at V came to 6 bases and at J to 4 bases, leaving 6 bases not matched to a gene. The CDR3 has 16 residues. These data belong to a study of blood T cell repertoires in COVID-19. Study at large: From the United States, Italy and Spain came samples of acute and convalescent COVID-19. T cells, B-cell-depleted T cells, or PBMCs supplied cDNA or gDNA.

The protocol was immunoSEQ multiplex PCR, while the TCRdb copy is restricted to in-frame clones and leaves out a portion. Of about 120,000 clones listed, more than 70% are singletons. Sequenced sample: peripheral blood. The V call is TRBV10-3, the J call TRBJ2-2, with 12 bases fitting TRBD1. This clonotype was obtained from a man in his sixties or seventies with acute or convalescent COVID-19. The DNA for the CDR3 is TGTGCCATCAGGGGGGACAGGGGGCAGGGCACCGGGGAGCTGTTTTTT. Protein product: CAIRGDRGQGTGELFF.